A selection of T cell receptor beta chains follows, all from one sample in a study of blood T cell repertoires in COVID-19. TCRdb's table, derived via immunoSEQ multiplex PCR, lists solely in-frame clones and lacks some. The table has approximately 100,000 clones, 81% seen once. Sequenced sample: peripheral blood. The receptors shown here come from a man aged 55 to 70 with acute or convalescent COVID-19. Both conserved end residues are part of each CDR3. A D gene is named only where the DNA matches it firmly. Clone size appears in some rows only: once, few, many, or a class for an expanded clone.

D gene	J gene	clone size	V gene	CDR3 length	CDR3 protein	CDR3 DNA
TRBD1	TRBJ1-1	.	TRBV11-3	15	CASSSPGQGWTEAFF	TGTGCCAGCAGCTCCCCGGGACAGGGTTGGACTGAAGCTTTCTTT
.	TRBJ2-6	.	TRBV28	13	CASSSPSVPVLTF	TGTGCCAGCAGTTCCCCCTCGGTGCCCGTCCTGACTTTC
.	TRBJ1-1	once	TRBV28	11	CGAITNTEAFF	TGTGGGGCCATAACGAACACTGAAGCTTTCTTT
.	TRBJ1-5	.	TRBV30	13	CAWAGHLNQPQHF	TGTGCCTGGGCGGGACACCTCAATCAGCCCCAGCATTTT
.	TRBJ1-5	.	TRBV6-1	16	CASSEWWGEGFQPQHF	TGTGCCAGCAGTGAATGGTGGGGGGAGGGGTTTCAGCCCCAGCATTTT
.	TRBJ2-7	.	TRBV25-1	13	CASRGDWDYEQYF	TGTGCCAGCAGGGGGGACTGGGACTACGAGCAGTACTTC
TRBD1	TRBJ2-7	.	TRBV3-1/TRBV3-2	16	CASSQPSRDRASEQYF	TGTGCCAGCAGCCAGCCTTCCCGGGACAGGGCATCCGAGCAGTACTTC
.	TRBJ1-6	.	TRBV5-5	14	CASSSDRLDSPLHF	TGTGCCAGCAGCTCCGACAGGTTGGATTCACCCCTCCACTTT
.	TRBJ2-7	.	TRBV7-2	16	CASSLAIGQGLYEQYF	TGTGCCAGCAGCTTAGCGATAGGGCAGGGCCTCTACGAGCAGTACTTC
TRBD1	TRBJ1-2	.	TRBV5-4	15	CASSGGQGRNYGYTF	TGTGCCAGCAGCGGCGGACAGGGGAGAAACTATGGCTACACCTTC
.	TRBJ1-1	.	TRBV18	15	CASSPPVRVGTEAFF	TGTGCCAGCTCACCACCGGTCAGGGTAGGCACTGAAGCTTTCTTT
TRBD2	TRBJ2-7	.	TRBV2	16	CASSEEALAGGGEQYF	TGTGCCAGCAGTGAAGAGGCCCTAGCGGGAGGGGGGGAGCAGTACTTC
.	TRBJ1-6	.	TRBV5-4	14	CASSLGRNDSPLHF	TGTGCCAGCAGCTTGGGCAGGAATGATTCACCCCTCCACTTT
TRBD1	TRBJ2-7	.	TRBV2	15	CASGGRGTGVYEQYF	TGTGCCAGCGGGGGGCGCGGGACAGGTGTATACGAGCAGTACTTC
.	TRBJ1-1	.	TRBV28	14	CASSLGGLGTEAFF	TGTGCCAGCAGTTTAGGGGGACTTGGAACTGAAGCTTTCTTT
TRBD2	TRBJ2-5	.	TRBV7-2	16	CASSLFRLAGQETQYF	TGTGCCAGCAGCTTATTTAGGCTAGCGGGGCAAGAGACCCAGTACTTC
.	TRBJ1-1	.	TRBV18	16	CASSPYAGQQNTEAFF	TGTGCCAGCTCACCATACGCTGGACAGCAGAACACTGAAGCTTTCTTT
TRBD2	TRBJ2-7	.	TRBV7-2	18	CASSLVGSGSVWSYEQYF	TGTGCCAGCAGCTTAGTAGGGAGCGGGAGTGTATGGTCCTACGAGCAGTACTTC
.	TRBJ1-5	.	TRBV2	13	CASSAASTWAQHF	TGTGCCAGCAGCGCCGCGTCGACTTGGGCCCAGCATTTT
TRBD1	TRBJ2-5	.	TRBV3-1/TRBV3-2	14	CASSLATGAETQYF	TGTGCCAGCAGCCTAGCGACAGGGGCAGAGACCCAGTACTTC
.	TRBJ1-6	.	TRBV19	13	CASSVGLASPLHF	TGTGCCAGTAGTGTCGGACTCGCTTCACCCCTCCACTTT
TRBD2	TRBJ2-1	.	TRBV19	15	CATQTSGTSYNEQFF	TGTGCCACCCAGACTAGCGGGACGTCCTACAATGAGCAGTTCTTC
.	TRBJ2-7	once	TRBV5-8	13	CASSLGFGSREYF	TGTGCCAGCAGCTTGGGGTTCGGGAGCCGGGAGTACTTC
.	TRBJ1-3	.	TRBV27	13	CASSFTYGNTIYF	TGTGCCAGCAGTTTTACATATGGAAACACCATATATTTT
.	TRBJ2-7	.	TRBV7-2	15	CASSPKQDGSYEQYF	TGTGCCAGCAGCCCCAAACAGGACGGCTCCTACGAGCAGTACTTC
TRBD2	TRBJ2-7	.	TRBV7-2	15	CASSSPASGGLEQYF	TGTGCCAGCAGCTCTCCGGCTAGCGGGGGGTTGGAGCAGTACTTC
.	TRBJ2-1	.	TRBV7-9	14	CASSSNQGLDEQFF	TGTGCCAGCAGCAGTAATCAGGGGTTGGATGAGCAGTTCTTC
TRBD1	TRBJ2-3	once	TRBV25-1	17	CASTATGKPSLGDTQYF	TGTGCCAGCACAGCGACAGGGAAGCCTTCCCTTGGAGATACGCAGTATTTT
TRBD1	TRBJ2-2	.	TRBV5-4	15	CASRIGTGADGELFF	TGTGCCAGCAGGATCGGGACAGGGGCGGACGGGGAGCTGTTTTTT
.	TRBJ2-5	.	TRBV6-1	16	CASSGPAATLQETQYF	TGTGCCAGCAGTGGACCTGCGGCGACGCTACAAGAGACCCAGTACTTC
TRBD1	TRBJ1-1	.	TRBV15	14	CATSRDRAGTEAFF	TGTGCCACCAGCAGGGACAGGGCCGGCACTGAAGCTTTCTTT
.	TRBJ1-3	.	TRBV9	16	CASSVAQWFSGNTIYF	TGTGCCAGCAGCGTAGCTCAGTGGTTCTCTGGAAACACCATATATTTT
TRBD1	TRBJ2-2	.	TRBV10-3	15	CAISETGQRTGELFF	TGTGCCATCAGTGAGACGGGACAGAGAACCGGGGAGCTGTTTTTT
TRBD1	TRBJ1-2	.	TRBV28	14	CASSSRGRLGGYTF	TGTGCCAGCAGTTCTAGGGGGCGGCTGGGTGGCTACACCTTC
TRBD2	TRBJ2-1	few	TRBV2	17	CASRSRSGTSVYNEQFF	TGTGCCAGCAGGAGTCGGTCCGGGACTAGCGTGTACAATGAGCAGTTCTTC
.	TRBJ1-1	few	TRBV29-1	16	CSGRARPEGSNTEAFF	TGCAGCGGGAGAGCCAGACCCGAAGGTTCGAACACTGAAGCTTTCTTT
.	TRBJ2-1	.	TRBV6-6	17	CASTRSSGSNSYNEQFF	TGTGCCAGCACCCGATCGTCAGGCAGCAACTCCTACAATGAGCAGTTCTTC
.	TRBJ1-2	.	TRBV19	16	CASSMGTLGGNYGYTF	TGTGCCAGTAGTATGGGGACTCTTGGGGGTAACTATGGCTACACCTTC
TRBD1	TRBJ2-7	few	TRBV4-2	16	CASSQPGTGAYYEQYF	TGTGCCAGCAGCCAACCAGGGACAGGCGCCTACTACGAGCAGTACTTC
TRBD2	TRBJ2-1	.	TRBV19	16	CASSIGLAEVYNEQFF	TGTGCCAGTAGTATAGGGCTAGCGGAAGTTTACAATGAGCAGTTCTTC
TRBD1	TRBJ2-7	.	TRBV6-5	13	CASTTGGAYEQYF	TGTGCCAGCACCACAGGGGGCGCTTACGAGCAGTACTTC
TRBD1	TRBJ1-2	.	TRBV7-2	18	CASSLNRNRDRGSGGYTF	TGTGCCAGCAGCTTAAACCGGAATAGGGACAGGGGTTCGGGCGGCTACACCTTC
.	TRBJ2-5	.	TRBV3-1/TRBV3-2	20	CASSQSGKGAAGWAQETQYF	TGTGCCAGCAGCCAAAGTGGTAAGGGAGCGGCGGGCTGGGCTCAAGAGACCCAGTACTTC
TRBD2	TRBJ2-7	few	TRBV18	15	CASSPRSGSFYEQYF	TGTGCCAGCTCACCAAGGAGCGGGAGTTTTTACGAGCAGTACTTC
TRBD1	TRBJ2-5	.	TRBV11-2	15	CASSLGSAGGETQYF	TGTGCCAGCAGCTTAGGATCCGCAGGGGGAGAGACCCAGTACTTC
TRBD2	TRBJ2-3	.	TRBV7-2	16	CASSLTLAGGGDTQYF	TGTGCCAGCAGCCTAACACTAGCGGGGGGTGGAGATACGCAGTATTTT
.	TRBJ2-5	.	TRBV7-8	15	CASSLDGTSKETQYF	TGTGCCAGCAGCTTAGATGGGACTTCCAAAGAGACCCAGTACTTC
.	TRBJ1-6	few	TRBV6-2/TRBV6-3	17	CASSYPRWGGMDSPLHF	TGTGCCAGCAGTTACCCCCGGTGGGGGGGGATGGATTCACCCCTCCACTTT
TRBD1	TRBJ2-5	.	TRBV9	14	CASSSDRVRETQYF	TGTGCCAGCAGCTCGGACAGGGTGAGGGAGACCCAGTACTTC
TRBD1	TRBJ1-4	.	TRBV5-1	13	CASSFGTGEKLFF	TGCGCCAGCAGCTTCGGGACAGGGGAAAAACTGTTTTTT
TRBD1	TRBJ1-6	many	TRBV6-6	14	CASSYATGDSPLHF	TGTGCCAGCAGTTACGCAACAGGGGATTCACCCCTCCACTTT
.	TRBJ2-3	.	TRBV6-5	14	CASSFLLSTDTQYF	TGTGCCAGCAGCTTCCTATTGTCAACAGATACGCAGTATTTT
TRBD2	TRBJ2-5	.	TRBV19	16	CASSIPGLAAKETQYF	TGTGCCAGTAGTATCCCCGGACTAGCGGCGAAAGAGACCCAGTACTTC
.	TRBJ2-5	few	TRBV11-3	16	CASSLVPGAAGETQYF	TGTGCCAGCAGCTTAGTTCCAGGGGCCGCCGGCGAGACCCAGTACTTC
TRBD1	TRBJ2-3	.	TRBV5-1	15	CASSLLGQGTDTQYF	TGCGCCAGCAGCTTGCTAGGACAGGGGACAGATACGCAGTATTTT
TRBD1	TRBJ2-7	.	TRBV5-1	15	CASSSRGTGGYEQYF	TGCGCCAGCAGCTCCAGGGGGACAGGGGGGTACGAGCAGTACTTC
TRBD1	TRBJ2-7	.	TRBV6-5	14	CASSPRTGLDEQYF	TGTGCCAGCAGTCCGCGGACAGGGTTAGACGAGCAGTACTTC